This T cell receptor (beta chain) is drawn from a study of shared clonotypes between healthy human individuals. Clones were sequenced by immunoSEQ multiplex PCR, and TCRdb holds only the in-frame ones, with some missing. This sample has roughly 640,000 clones; around 67% occur once, and the top ten carry 1.7%. The germline CDR1 and CDR2 sequences are SGHRS and YFSETQ. With V trimmed by 9 bases and J by 3 bases, 5 bases remained unmatched. The CDR3 consists of 12 residues. Sequencing was carried out using memory CD4+ T cells sorted from blood. Regarding subset: CD45RA-negative fraction. The chain uses TRBV5-1 and TRBJ2-5; 7 bases fit TRBD1. This sequence was found in a woman in her thirties in good health. DNA of the CDR3: TGCGCCACCCGACAGGGAGAAGAGACCCAGTACTTC. Its protein product is CATRQGEETQYF. The full variable domain, in which reference TRBV5-1 and TRBJ2-5 provide the parts outside the CDR3, is KAGVTQTPRYLIKTRGQQVTLSCSPISGHRSVSWYQQTPGQGLQFLFEYFSETQRNKGNFPGRFSGRQFSNSRSEMNVSTLELGDSALYLCATRQGEETQYFGPGTRLLVL.